Below, one T cell receptor beta chain is given with its context. Germline loops: CDR1 MGHRA, CDR2 YSYEKL. The junction had 7 bases not matched to a gene; V was cut back by 4 bases and J by 4 bases. The CDR3 contains 16 residues. The entry originates in a study of blood T cell repertoires in COVID-19. The method was immunoSEQ multiplex PCR; TCRdb's version includes in-frame clones alone and lacks a portion of them. Of roughly 100,000 clones detected, approximately 84% appear once; the ten largest clones hold less than 2.5%. Sequenced input: peripheral blood. The rearrangement links TRBV4-1 to TRBJ1-5, with 10 positions matching TRBD1. The clonotype comes from a human donor in a cohort sampled during active COVID-19. The CDR3 protein is CASSPQDRGANQPQHF. The CDR3 DNA reads TGCGCCAGCAGCCCCCAGGACAGGGGGGCGAATCAGCCCCAGCATTTT.